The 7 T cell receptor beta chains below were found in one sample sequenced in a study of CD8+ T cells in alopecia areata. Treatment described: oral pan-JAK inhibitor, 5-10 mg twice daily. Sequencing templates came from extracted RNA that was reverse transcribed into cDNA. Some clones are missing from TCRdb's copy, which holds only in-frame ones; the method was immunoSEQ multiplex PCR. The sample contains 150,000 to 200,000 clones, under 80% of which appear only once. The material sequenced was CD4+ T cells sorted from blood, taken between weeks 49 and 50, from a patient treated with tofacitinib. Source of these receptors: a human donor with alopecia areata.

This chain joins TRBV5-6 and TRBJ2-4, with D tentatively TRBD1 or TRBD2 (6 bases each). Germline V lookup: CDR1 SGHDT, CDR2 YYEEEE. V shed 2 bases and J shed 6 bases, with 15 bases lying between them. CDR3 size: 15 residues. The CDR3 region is CASSLLEGGPNIQYF. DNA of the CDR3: TGTGCCAGCAGCTTATTAGAGGGGGGTCCAAACATTCAGTACTTC.

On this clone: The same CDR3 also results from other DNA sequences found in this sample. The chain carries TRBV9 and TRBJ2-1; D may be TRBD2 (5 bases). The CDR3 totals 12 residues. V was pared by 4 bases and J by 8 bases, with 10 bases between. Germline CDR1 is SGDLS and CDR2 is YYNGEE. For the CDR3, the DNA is TGTGCCAGCAGCCCCCGGGGTGATGAGCAGTTCTTC. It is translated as CASSPRGDEQFF.

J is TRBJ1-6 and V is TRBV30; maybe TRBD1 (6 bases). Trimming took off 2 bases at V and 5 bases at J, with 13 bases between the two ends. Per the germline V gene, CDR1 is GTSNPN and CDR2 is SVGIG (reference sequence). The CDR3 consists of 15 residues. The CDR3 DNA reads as TGTGCCTGGAGTCCAGGGGCGCTCAATAATTCACCCCTCCACTTT. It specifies CAWSPGALNNSPLHF. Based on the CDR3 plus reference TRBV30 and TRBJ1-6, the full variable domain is SQTIHQWPATLVQPVGSPLSLECTVEGTSNPNLYWYRQAAGRGLQLLFYSVGIGQISSEVPQNLSASRPQDRQFILSSKKLLLSDSGFYLCAWSPGALNNSPLHFGNGTRLTVT.

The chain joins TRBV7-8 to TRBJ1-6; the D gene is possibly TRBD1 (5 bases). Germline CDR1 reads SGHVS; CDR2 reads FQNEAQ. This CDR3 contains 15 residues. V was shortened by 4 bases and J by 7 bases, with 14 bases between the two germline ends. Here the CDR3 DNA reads TGTGCCAGCAGCTCCGGGGGACTTCTAAATTCACCCCTCCACTTT. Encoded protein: CASSSGGLLNSPLHF.

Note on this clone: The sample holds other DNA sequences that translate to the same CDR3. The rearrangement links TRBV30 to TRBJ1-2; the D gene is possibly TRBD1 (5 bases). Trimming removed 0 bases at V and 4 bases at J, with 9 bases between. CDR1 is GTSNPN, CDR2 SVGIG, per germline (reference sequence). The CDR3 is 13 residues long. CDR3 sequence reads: CAWSVQGPYGYTF. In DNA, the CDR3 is TGTGCCTGGAGTGTGCAGGGCCCCTATGGCTACACCTTC.

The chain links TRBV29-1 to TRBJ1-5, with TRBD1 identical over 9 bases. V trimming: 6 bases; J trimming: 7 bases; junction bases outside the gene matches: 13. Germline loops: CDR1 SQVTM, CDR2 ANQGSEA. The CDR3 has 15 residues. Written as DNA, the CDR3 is TGCAGCGTGTCCGACTCCGGGACAGGGACACAGCCCCAGCATTTT. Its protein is CSVSDSGTGTQPQHF.

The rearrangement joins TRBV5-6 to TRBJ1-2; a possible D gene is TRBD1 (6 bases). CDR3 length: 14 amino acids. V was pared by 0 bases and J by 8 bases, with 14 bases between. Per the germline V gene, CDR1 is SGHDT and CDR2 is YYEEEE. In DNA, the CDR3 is TGTGCCAGCAGCTTGGATATGGCAGGGGAAGGCTACACCTTC. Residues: CASSLDMAGEGYTF.